The text below deals with one T cell receptor beta chain. The data were obtained in a study of T cell changes during pregnancy in multiple sclerosis. Sequenced by immunoSEQ multiplex PCR; TCRdb stores in-frame clones only, minus some. The table lists about 73,000 clones, roughly 90% of them singletons. There are 12 residues in the CDR3. Trimming removed 1 base at V and 10 bases at J, with 11 bases between. Germline CDR1 reads GTSNPN; CDR2 reads SVGIG (reference sequence). Sample: peripheral blood, taken after pregnancy. The receptor's source is a female donor in good health, enrolled as a control in a pregnancy study. J is TRBJ1-5 and V is TRBV30; possible D gene TRBD1, 6 bases. DNA of the CDR3: TGTGCCTGGAGTGAAAAGGGGGATCCCCAGCATTTT. Its translation is CAWSEKGDPQHF.